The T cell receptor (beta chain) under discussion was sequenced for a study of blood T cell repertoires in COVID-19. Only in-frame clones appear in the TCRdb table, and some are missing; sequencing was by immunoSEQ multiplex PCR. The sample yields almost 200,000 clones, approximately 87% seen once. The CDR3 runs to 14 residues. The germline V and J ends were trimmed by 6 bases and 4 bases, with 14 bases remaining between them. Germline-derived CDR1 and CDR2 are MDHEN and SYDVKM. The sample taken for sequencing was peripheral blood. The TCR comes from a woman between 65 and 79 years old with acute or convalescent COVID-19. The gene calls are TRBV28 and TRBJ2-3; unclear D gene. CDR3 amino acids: CASSLPHRPDTQYF. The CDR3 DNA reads TGTGCCAGCAGCTTACCCCACAGACCAGATACGCAGTATTTT. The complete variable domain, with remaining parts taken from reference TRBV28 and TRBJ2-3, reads DVKVTQSSRYLVKRTGEKVFLECVQDMDHENMFWYRQDPGLGLRLIYFSYDVKMKEKGDIPEGYSVSREKKERFSLILESASTNQTSMYLCASSLPHRPDTQYFGPGTRLTVL.